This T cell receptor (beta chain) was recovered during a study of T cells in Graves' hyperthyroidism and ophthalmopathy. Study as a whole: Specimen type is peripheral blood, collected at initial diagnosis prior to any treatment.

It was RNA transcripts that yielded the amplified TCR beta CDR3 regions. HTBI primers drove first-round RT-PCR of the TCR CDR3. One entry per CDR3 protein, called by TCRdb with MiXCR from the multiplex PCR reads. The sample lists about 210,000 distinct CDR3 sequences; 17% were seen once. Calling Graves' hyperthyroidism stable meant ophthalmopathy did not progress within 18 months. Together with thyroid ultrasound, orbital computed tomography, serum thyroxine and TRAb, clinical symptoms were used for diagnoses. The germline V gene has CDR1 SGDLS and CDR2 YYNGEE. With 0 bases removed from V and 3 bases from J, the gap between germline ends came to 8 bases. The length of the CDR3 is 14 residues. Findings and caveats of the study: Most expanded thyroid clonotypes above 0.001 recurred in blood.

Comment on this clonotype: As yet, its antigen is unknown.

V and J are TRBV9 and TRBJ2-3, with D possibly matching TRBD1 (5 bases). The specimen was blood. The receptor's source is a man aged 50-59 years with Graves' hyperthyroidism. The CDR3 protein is CASSVGSGTDTQYF. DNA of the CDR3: TGTGCCAGCAGCGTAGGTTCAGGGACAGATACGCAGTATTTT.